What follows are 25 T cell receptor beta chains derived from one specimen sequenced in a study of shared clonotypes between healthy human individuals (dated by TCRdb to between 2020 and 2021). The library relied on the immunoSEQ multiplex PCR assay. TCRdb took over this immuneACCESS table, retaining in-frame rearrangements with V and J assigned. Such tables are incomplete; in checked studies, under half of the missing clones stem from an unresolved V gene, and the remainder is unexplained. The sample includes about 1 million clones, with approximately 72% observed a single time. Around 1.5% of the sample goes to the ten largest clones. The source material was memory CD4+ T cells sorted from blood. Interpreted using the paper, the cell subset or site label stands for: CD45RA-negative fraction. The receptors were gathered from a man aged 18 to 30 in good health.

CDR3 nucleotide sequence: TGTGCCAGCACCCTGACAGGGATTGGCACCGGGGAGCTGTTTTTT. This translates into CASTLTGIGTGELFF. The V and J genes are TRBV6-5 and TRBJ2-2; 7 bases map to TRBD1. Germline V gene data show CDR1 as MNHEY and CDR2 as SVGAGI. J lost 4 bases, V lost 7 bases, and 9 bases had no gene match. The CDR3 has 15 amino acids.

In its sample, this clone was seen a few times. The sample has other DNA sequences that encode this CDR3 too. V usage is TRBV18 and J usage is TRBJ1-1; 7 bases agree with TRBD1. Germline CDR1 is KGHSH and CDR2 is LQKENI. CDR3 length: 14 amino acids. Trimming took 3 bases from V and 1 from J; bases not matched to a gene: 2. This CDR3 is CASSPRQGNTEAFF. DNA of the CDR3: TGTGCCAGCTCACCGAGACAGGGGAACACTGAAGCTTTCTTT.

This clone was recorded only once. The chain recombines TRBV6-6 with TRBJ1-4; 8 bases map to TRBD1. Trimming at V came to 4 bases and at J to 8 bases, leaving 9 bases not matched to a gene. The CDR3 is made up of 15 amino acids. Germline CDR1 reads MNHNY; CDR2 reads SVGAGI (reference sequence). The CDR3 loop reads CASSFTGTGGEKLFF. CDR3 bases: TGTGCCAGCAGTTTTACCGGGACAGGTGGAGAAAAACTGTTTTTT.

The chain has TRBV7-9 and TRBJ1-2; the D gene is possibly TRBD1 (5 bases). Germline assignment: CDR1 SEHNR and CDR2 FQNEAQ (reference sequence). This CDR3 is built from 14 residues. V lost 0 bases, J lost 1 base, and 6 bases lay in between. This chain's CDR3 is CASSLAGDNYGYTF. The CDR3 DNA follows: TGTGCCAGCAGCTTAGCAGGGGATAACTATGGCTACACCTTC.

The CDR3 region is CASSIPALSNYGYTF. The CDR3 region has the DNA TGTGCCAGTAGTATACCAGCCTTATCTAACTATGGCTACACCTTC. This chain links TRBV19 with TRBJ1-2, with no clear D. V was pared by 2 bases and J by 0 bases, with 10 bases between. Germline loops: CDR1 LNHDA, CDR2 SQIVND (reference sequence). The CDR3 runs 15 residues. Looking up the rest from reference TRBV19 and TRBJ1-2 gives the full variable domain: DGGITQSPKYLFRKEGQNVTLSCEQNLNHDAMYWYRQDPGQGLRLIYYSQIVNDFQKGDIAEGYSVSREKKESFPLTVTSAQKNPTAFYLCASSIPALSNYGYTFGSGTRLTVV.

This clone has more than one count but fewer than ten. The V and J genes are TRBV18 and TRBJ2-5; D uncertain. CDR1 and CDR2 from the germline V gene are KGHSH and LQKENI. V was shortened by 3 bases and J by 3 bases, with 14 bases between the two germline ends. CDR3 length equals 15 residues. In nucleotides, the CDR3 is TGTGCCAGCTCACCGGAAGGAGCCCCTAAAGAGACCCAGTACTTC. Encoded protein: CASSPEGAPKETQYF.

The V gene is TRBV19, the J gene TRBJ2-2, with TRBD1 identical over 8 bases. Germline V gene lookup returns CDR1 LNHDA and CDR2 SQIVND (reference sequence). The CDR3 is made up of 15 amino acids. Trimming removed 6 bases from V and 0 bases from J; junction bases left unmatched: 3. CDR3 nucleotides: TGTGCCAGTAGGACAGGGGAAACGAACACCGGGGAGCTGTTTTTT. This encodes CASRTGETNTGELFF.

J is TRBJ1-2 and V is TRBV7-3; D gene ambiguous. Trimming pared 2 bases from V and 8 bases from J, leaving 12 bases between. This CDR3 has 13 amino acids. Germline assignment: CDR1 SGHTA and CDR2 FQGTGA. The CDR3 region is CASSLLQGRGYTF. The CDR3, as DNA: TGTGCCAGCAGCTTACTCCAAGGACGAGGCTACACCTTC.

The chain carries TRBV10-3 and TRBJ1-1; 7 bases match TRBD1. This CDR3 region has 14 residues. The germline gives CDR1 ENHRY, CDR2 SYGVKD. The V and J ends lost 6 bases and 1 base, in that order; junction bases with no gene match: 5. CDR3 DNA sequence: TGTGCCATCAGCCAAGACAGGGCGAACACTGAAGCTTTCTTT. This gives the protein CAISQDRANTEAFF.

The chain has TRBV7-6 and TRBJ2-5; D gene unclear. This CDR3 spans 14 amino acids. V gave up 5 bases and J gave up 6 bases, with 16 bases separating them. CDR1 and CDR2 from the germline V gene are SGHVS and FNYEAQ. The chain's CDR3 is CASSPLAQVKTQYF. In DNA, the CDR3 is TGTGCCAGCAGCCCTTTAGCCCAAGTGAAGACCCAGTACTTC.

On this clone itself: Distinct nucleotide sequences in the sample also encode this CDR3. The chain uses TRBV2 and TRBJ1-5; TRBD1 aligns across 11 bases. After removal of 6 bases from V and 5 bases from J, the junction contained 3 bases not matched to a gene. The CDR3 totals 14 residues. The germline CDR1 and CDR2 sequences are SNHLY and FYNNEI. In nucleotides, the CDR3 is TGTGCCAGCAGCGGGGACAGGGGGGATCAGCCCCAGCATTTT. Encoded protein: CASSGDRGDQPQHF.

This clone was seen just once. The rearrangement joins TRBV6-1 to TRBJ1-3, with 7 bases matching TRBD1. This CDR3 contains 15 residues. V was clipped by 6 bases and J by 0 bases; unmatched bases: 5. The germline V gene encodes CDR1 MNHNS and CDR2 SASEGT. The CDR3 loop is CASRSGQSSGNTIYF. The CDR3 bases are TGTGCCAGCAGATCGGGACAGTCCTCTGGAAACACCATATATTTT.

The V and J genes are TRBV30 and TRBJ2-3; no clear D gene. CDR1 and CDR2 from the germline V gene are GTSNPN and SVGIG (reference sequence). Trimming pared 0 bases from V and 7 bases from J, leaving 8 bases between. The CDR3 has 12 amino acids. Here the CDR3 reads CAWSVAGYTQYF. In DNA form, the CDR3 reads TGTGCCTGGAGTGTAGCAGGCTATACGCAGTATTTT.

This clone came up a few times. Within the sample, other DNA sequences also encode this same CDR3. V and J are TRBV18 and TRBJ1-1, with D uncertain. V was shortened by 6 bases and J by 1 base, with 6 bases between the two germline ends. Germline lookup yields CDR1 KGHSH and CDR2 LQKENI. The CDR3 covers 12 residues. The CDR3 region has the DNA TGTGCCAGCTCGGGTGGGAACACTGAAGCTTTCTTT. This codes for CASSGGNTEAFF.

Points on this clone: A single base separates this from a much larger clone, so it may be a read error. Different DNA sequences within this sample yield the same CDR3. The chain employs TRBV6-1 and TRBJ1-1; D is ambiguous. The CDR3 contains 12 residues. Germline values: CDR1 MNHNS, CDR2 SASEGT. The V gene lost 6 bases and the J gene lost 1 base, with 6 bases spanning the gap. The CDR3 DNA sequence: TGTGCCAGCAGCCCAGGGAACACTGAAGCTTTCTTT. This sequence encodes CASSPGNTEAFF.

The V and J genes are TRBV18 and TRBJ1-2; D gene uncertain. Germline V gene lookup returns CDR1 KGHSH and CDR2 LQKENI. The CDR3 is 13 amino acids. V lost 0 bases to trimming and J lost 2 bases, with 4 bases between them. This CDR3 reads CASSPPENYGYTF. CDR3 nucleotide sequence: TGTGCCAGCTCACCACCAGAGAACTATGGCTACACCTTC.

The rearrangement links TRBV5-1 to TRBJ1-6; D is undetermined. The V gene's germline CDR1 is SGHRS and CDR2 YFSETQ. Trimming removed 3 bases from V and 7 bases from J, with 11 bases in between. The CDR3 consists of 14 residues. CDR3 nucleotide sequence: TGCGCCAGCAGCTCTGGATCCGAGAATTCACCCCTCCACTTT. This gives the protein CASSSGSENSPLHF.

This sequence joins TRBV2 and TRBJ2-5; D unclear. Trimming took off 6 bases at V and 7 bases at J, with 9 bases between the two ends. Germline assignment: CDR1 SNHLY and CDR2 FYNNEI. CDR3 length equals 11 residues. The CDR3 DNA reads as TGTGCCAGCAGCACGATTGGGACCCAGTACTTC. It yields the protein CASSTIGTQYF.

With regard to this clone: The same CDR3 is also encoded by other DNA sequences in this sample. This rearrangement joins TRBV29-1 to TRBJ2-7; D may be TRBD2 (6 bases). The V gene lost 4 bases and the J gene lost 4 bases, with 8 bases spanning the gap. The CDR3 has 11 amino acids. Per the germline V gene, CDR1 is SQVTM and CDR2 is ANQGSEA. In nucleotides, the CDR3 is TGCAGCGTTGTGGGGGGATACGAGCAGTACTTC. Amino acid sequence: CSVVGGYEQYF.

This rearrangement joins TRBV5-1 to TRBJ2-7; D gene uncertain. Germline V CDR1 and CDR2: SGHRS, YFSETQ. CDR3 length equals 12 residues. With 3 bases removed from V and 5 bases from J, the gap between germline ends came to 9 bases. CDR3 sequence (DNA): TGCGCCAGCAGCTCCAGTCTCCACGAGCAGTACTTC. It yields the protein CASSSSLHEQYF.

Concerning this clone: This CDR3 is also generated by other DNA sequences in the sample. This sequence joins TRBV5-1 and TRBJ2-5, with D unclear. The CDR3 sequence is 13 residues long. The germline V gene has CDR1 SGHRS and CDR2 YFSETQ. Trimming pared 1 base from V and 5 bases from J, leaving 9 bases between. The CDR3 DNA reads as TGCGCCAGCAGCTTGTCGAGCAGGGAGACCCAGTACTTC. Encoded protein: CASSLSSRETQYF.

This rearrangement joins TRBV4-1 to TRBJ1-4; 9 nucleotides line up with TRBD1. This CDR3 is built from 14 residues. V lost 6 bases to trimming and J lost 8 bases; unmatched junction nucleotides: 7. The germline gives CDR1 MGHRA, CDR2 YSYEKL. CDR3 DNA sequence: TGCGCCAGCAGGGGACAGGGCGATTCAGAAAAACTGTTTTTT. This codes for CASRGQGDSEKLFF.

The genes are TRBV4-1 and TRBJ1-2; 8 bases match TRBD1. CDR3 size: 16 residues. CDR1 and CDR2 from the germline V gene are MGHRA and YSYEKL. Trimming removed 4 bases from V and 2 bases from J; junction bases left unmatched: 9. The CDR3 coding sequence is TGCGCCAGCAGCCTAACCTCAGGGGGCGTGAACTATGGCTACACCTTC. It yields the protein CASSLTSGGVNYGYTF.

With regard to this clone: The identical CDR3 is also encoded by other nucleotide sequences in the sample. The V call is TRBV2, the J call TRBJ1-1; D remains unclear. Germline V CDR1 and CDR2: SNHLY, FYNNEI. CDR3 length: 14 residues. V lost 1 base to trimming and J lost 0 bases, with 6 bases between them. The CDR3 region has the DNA TGTGCCAGCAGTGAAGGGATTATGAACACTGAAGCTTTCTTT. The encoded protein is CASSEGIMNTEAFF.

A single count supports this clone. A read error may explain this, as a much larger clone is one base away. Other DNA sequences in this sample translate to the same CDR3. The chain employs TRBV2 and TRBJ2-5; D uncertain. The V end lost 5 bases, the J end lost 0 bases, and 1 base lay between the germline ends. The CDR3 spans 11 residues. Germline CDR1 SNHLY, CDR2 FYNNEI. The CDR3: CASSYQETQYF. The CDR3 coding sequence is TGTGCCAGCAGTTACCAAGAGACCCAGTACTTC. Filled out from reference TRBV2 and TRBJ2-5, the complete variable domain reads EPEVTQTPSHQVTQMGQEVILRCVPISNHLYFYWYRQILGQKVEFLVSFYNNEISEKSEIFDDQFSVERPDGSNFTLKIRSTKLEDSAMYFCASSYQETQYFGPGTRLLVL.